A single sample is the source of the 29 T cell receptor beta chains below, sequenced in a study of blood T cell repertoires in COVID-19. Data came from immunoSEQ multiplex PCR; TCRdb stores just in-frame clones and leaves some out. Altogether more than 90,000 clones are present, roughly 88% being singletons, with the ten largest covering 0.8% to 0.9%. The sample taken for sequencing was peripheral blood. These receptors were taken from a woman between 65 and 79 years old with acute or convalescent COVID-19.

The gene calls are TRBV15 and TRBJ1-5, with D uncertain. Germline V gene sequence: CDR1 LNHNV, CDR2 YYDKDF (reference sequence). The CDR3 contains 14 residues. V was shortened by 4 bases and J by 7 bases, with 14 bases between the two germline ends. The CDR3 DNA follows: TGTGCCACCAGCACTGAAGCGGCGAAACAGCCCCAGCATTTT. As protein: CATSTEAAKQPQHF.

This clone was recorded once. The chain joins TRBV5-1 to TRBJ1-6; D may be TRBD1 (6 bases). With 7 bases removed from V and 7 bases from J, the gap between germline ends came to 12 bases. The CDR3 has 13 residues. The germline gives CDR1 SGHRS, CDR2 YFSETQ. The CDR3 reads CASRRDTNSPLHF. The CDR3 region has the DNA TGCGCCAGCCGCCGGGACACGAATTCACCCCTCCACTTT. Full variable domain (outside the CDR3, taken from reference TRBV5-1 and TRBJ1-6): KAGVTQTPRYLIKTRGQQVTLSCSPISGHRSVSWYQQTPGQGLQFLFEYFSETQRNKGNFPGRFSGRQFSNSRSEMNVSTLELGDSALYLCASRRDTNSPLHFGNGTRLTVT.

The chain recombines TRBV7-9 with TRBJ2-1, with 8 bases that match TRBD2. In germline, CDR1 is SEHNR, CDR2 FQNEAQ (reference sequence). This CDR3 comprises 14 residues. The V gene end was trimmed by 10 bases and the J gene end by 6 bases; junction bases not matched to a gene: 11. Written as DNA, the CDR3 is TGTGCCATCATCAGCGGGAGCATGATCAATGAGCAGTTCTTC. Translation gives CAIISGSMINEQFF.

The chain couples TRBV19 to TRBJ1-6; the D gene is possibly TRBD1 (6 bases). The germline V gene encodes CDR1 LNHDA and CDR2 SQIVND (reference sequence). The CDR3 extends over 16 amino acids. The V gene lost 1 base and the J gene lost 4 bases, with 11 bases spanning the gap. The CDR3 DNA follows: TGTGCCAGTAGTATAGGCGGACAGAATTATAATTCACCCCTCCACTTT. Translated: CASSIGGQNYNSPLHF.

The genes are TRBV5-1 and TRBJ2-1, with TRBD2 matching over 13 bases. This CDR3 comprises 15 residues. Germline CDR1 and CDR2: SGHRS and YFSETQ. The trim removed 0 bases at V and 10 bases at J, leaving 4 bases unmatched. CDR3 in DNA: TGCGCCAGCAGCTTGGTGACTAGCGGGGGGAGGGAGCAGTTCTTC. Protein: CASSLVTSGGREQFF.

In this sample, this clone turned up a few times. The gene calls are TRBV19 and TRBJ1-6; TRBD1 agrees at 10 bases. Germline CDR1 LNHDA, CDR2 SQIVND (reference sequence). J gave up 8 bases and V 7 bases, and 8 bases lay outside the gene matches. The CDR3 contains 15 residues. The CDR3 region is CASTTDRGPDSPLHF. CDR3 bases: TGTGCCAGTACAACCGACAGGGGGCCGGATTCACCCCTCCACTTT.

This clone was detected only a few times. The rearrangement uses TRBV11-2 and TRBJ2-1, with 10 bases fitting TRBD2. Germline V gene data show CDR1 as SGHAT and CDR2 as FQNNGV. The CDR3 loop spans 16 amino acids. CDR3 sequence reads: CASGGGLAAQYNEQFF. The CDR3 DNA reads TGTGCAAGCGGGGGAGGACTAGCGGCCCAGTACAATGAGCAGTTCTTC.

J is TRBJ2-3 and V is TRBV29-1; 9 positions agree with TRBD1. J was trimmed by 5 bases and V by 4 bases; bases with no gene match: 10. Germline assignment: CDR1 SQVTM and CDR2 ANQGSEA. CDR3 length: 15 amino acids. CDR3 DNA: TGCAGCGTTGCTGGGGGACAGGGAGGGGAAGATACGCAGTATTTT. This gives the protein CSVAGGQGGEDTQYF.

The chain joins TRBV5-1 to TRBJ2-5; D is possibly TRBD2 (5 bases). This CDR3 is built from 14 residues. V lost 4 bases, J lost 2 bases, and 12 bases lay in between. Germline CDR1 and CDR2: SGHRS and YFSETQ. The CDR3 coding sequence is TGCGCCAGCAGCCCCTCCGGACTGCAAGAGACCCAGTACTTC. Protein sequence: CASSPSGLQETQYF.

This clone was observed a single time. The chain uses TRBV5-1 and TRBJ1-2, with TRBD1 matching 7 bases. CDR1 and CDR2 from the germline V gene are SGHRS and YFSETQ. The CDR3 sequence is 14 residues long. Trimming at V came to 0 bases and at J to 8 bases, leaving 7 bases not matched to a gene. The CDR3 DNA reads TGCGCCAGCAGCTTGGACGGGACAGTCGACGGCTACACCTTC. Residues: CASSLDGTVDGYTF.

This rearrangement joins TRBV3-1 (or the pseudogene TRBV3-2) to TRBJ2-5; a possible D gene is TRBD2 (5 bases). Between the trimmed V and J ends, which lost 4 bases and 0 bases, there was a span of 9 bases. Per the germline V gene, CDR1 is LGHDT and CDR2 is YNNKEL (reference sequence). This CDR3 is built from 14 residues. The CDR3 region has the DNA TGTGCCAGCAGCCCCCCGGGGAACCAAGAGACCCAGTACTTC. As protein: CASSPPGNQETQYF.

V usage is TRBV5-6 and J usage is TRBJ1-1, with 11 positions matching TRBD1. The CDR3 runs 17 residues. The V gene's germline CDR1 is SGHDT and CDR2 YYEEEE. With 0 bases clipped from V and 1 base from J, the junction kept 5 bases outside the gene matches. This CDR3 is CASSLGGQGVTNTEAFF. The DNA of the CDR3 is TGTGCCAGCAGCTTGGGGGGACAGGGGGTTACGAACACTGAAGCTTTCTTT.

The chain has TRBV10-1 and TRBJ2-1; 7 nucleotides align to TRBD1. Trimming removed 6 bases from V and 0 bases from J; junction bases left unmatched: 5. The CDR3 loop spans 15 amino acids. In germline, CDR1 is WNHNN, CDR2 SYGVQD (reference sequence). CDR3 amino acids: CASSRRDSSYNEQFF. CDR3 DNA: TGCGCCAGCAGCCGCCGGGACAGCTCCTACAATGAGCAGTTCTTC.

This chain's CDR3 is CASSHSSGSSYEQYF. The DNA of the CDR3 is TGTGCCAGCAGCCACTCTAGCGGAAGCTCCTACGAGCAGTACTTC. The genes are TRBV4-2 and TRBJ2-7; 7 nucleotides agree with TRBD2. CDR3 length equals 15 residues. Germline V gives CDR1 LGHNA, CDR2 YNFKEQ. The V and J ends lost 3 bases and 0 bases, in that order; junction bases with no gene match: 5.

This chain uses TRBV11-2 with TRBJ1-1; TRBD1 matches at 8 bases. CDR3 length equals 14 residues. From germline, CDR1 is SGHAT and CDR2 FQNNGV. With V trimmed by 2 bases and J by 4 bases, 3 bases remained unmatched. CDR3 sequence (DNA): TGTGCCAGCAGCTTACAGGGGGCGCGCACTGAAGCTTTCTTT. Its protein is CASSLQGARTEAFF.

The V gene is TRBV29-1, the J gene TRBJ2-2, with 10 bases lining up with TRBD1. Unmatched junction bases numbered 12, after V lost 7 bases and J lost 1 base. CDR3 length: 17 amino acids. CDR1 is SQVTM and CDR2 is ANQGSEA in the germline V gene. The CDR3 here is CSASITGTGVNTGELFF. The DNA for the CDR3 is TGCAGCGCGTCCATTACCGGGACAGGGGTGAACACCGGGGAGCTGTTTTTT.

The V gene is TRBV23-1, the J gene TRBJ1-2, with unresolved D. TRBV23-1 is marked as an open reading frame, function uncertain. V lost 0 bases and J 4 bases, leaving 9 bases between the germline ends. The CDR3 contains 14 residues. The CDR3 sequence is CASSQSHSSYGYTF. For the CDR3, the DNA is TGCGCCAGCAGTCAATCTCACAGTTCCTATGGCTACACCTTC.

This chain links TRBV28 with TRBJ2-1; 9 bases are a match to TRBD2. Germline-derived CDR1 and CDR2 are MDHEN and SYDVKM. The length of the CDR3 is 14 residues. V lost 3 bases to trimming and J lost 9 bases; unmatched junction nucleotides: 6. This chain's CDR3 is CASSFRGRGGEQFF. CDR3 sequence (DNA): TGTGCCAGCAGTTTTCGCGGGAGGGGGGGTGAGCAGTTCTTC.

V and J are TRBV3-1 (or the pseudogene TRBV3-2) and TRBJ2-3; 12 bases are shared with TRBD2. This CDR3 has 17 amino acids. Germline V gives CDR1 LGHDT, CDR2 YNNKEL (reference sequence). The ends lost 0 bases at V and 4 bases at J; junction bases unmatched: 5. The CDR3 protein is CASSQETSGSRSDTQYF. CDR3 in DNA: TGTGCCAGCAGCCAAGAGACTAGCGGGAGTAGGTCAGATACGCAGTATTTT.

The V gene is TRBV2, the J gene TRBJ2-1, with TRBD1 as a possible D gene (6 bases). This CDR3 contains 15 residues. The V gene's germline CDR1 is SNHLY and CDR2 FYNNEI. Trimming pared 6 bases from V and 4 bases from J, leaving 16 bases between. The CDR3 region is CASSTGTSFYNEQFF. The CDR3 nucleotides read TGTGCCAGCAGCACCGGGACAAGCTTTTACAATGAGCAGTTCTTC.

The genes are TRBV7-2 and TRBJ1-1; maybe TRBD1 (6 bases). CDR3 length: 14 amino acids. In germline, CDR1 is SGHTA, CDR2 FQGNSA. V was clipped by 4 bases and J by 1 base, with 10 bases between them. This CDR3 reads CASSSPQGNTEAFF. The CDR3 bases are TGTGCCAGCAGCTCACCACAGGGGAACACTGAAGCTTTCTTT.

The chain couples TRBV27 to TRBJ2-1; D gene uncertain. Germline V gives CDR1 MNHEY, CDR2 SMNVEV (reference sequence). This CDR3 contains 13 residues. This CDR3 reads CGLERGFYNEQFF. In nucleotides, the CDR3 is TGTGGACTGGAGCGCGGCTTCTACAATGAGCAGTTCTTC.

The chain recombines TRBV6-2 or TRBV6-3 with TRBJ2-6, with 8 bases matching TRBD1. The CDR3 is 19 residues long. Unmatched junction bases numbered 9, after V lost 2 bases and J lost 0 bases. Germline assignment: CDR1 MNHEY and CDR2 SVGEGT. Written as DNA, the CDR3 is TGTGCCAGCAGTTACGAGAAAGGGACAGGCTACTCTGGGGCCAACGTCCTGACTTTC. Protein sequence: CASSYEKGTGYSGANVLTF.

V and J are TRBV5-4 and TRBJ2-2, with D perhaps matching TRBD2 (5 bases). CDR1 and CDR2 (germline): SGHNT, YYREEE (reference sequence). CDR3 length equals 15 residues. The ends were cut back, 3 bases at V and 5 bases at J, with 14 bases in the middle. The CDR3 DNA sequence: TGTGCCAGCAGCTCCGCGTATAAGCGGACCGGGGAGCTGTTTTTT. Its protein is CASSSAYKRTGELFF.

J is TRBJ2-1 and V is TRBV6-2 or TRBV6-3, with 8 bases identical to TRBD2. Germline-derived CDR1 and CDR2 are MNHEY and SVGEGT. This CDR3 has 15 residues. V lost 5 bases, J lost 9 bases, and 12 bases stayed unmatched. The DNA for the CDR3 is TGTGCCAGCAGTCAAAACGGACTAGCAAATAGTGAGCAGTTCTTC. Protein sequence: CASSQNGLANSEQFF.

This clone was seen more than once but under ten times. The chain recombines TRBV5-4 with TRBJ1-2; 7 nucleotides align to TRBD1. The CDR3 is 17 amino acids. Germline CDR1 and CDR2: SGHNT and YYREEE (reference sequence). V shed 0 bases, J shed 1 base, and the junction held 9 bases outside the gene matches. CDR3 sequence reads: CASSLGGRDSLNYGYTF. DNA for the CDR3: TGTGCCAGCAGCTTGGGGGGCCGGGACAGCCTTAACTATGGCTACACCTTC.

A single count supports this clone. CDR3 loop: CASSLEGGAVAFF. In DNA form, the CDR3 reads TGTGCCAGCAGCTTGGAGGGGGGGGCAGTGGCTTTCTTT. V usage is TRBV5-4 and J usage is TRBJ1-1; a weak D match, TRBD1 (6 bases). Per germline, CDR1 SGHNT and CDR2 YYREEE (reference sequence). The germline V and J ends were trimmed by 0 bases and 11 bases, with 14 bases remaining between them. The CDR3 spans 13 residues.

The chain links TRBV6-5 to TRBJ2-2; 9 nucleotides agree with TRBD1. V shed 2 bases, J shed 5 bases, and the junction held 6 bases outside the gene matches. CDR1 and CDR2 from the germline V gene are MNHEY and SVGAGI. The CDR3 covers 16 residues. CDR3 sequence: CASSYGTGIGTGELFF. DNA of the CDR3: TGTGCCAGCAGTTACGGGACAGGGATTGGGACCGGGGAGCTGTTTTTT.

This chain joins TRBV5-8 and TRBJ1-1, with 7 bases matching TRBD1. Looked up from germline, CDR1 is SGHTS and CDR2 is YDEGEE. This CDR3 has 15 residues. V lost 5 bases and J lost 1; bases outside the gene matches: 8. CDR3 bases: TGTGCCAGCAGTAAAGACAGGGCACAGAACACTGAAGCTTTCTTT. It translates to CASSKDRAQNTEAFF. The full variable domain, completed using reference TRBV5-8 and TRBJ1-1, is EAGVTQSPTHLIKTRGQQATLRCSPISGHTSVYWYQQALGLGLQFLLWYDEGEERNRGNFPPRFSGRQFPNYSSELNVNALELEDSALYLCASSKDRAQNTEAFFGQGTRLTVV.